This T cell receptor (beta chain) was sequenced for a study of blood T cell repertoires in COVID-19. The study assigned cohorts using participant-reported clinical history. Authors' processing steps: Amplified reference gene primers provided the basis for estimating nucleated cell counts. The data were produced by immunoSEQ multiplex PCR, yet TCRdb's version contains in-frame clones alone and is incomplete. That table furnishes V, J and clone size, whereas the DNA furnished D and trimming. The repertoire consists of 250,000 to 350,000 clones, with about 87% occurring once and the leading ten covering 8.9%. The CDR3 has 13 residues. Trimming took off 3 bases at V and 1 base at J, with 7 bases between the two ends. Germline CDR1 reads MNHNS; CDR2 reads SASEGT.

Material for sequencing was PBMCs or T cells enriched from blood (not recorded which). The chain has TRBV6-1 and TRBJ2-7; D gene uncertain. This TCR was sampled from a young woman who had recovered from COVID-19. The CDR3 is CASSEGHSYEQYF. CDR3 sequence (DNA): TGTGCCAGCAGTGAGGGCCATTCCTACGAGCAGTACTTC.